This entry features one T cell receptor beta chain sequence. Antigen specificity is unknown. This table comes from immunoSEQ multiplex PCR, and its TCRdb copy is limited to in-frame clones, with some not included. The table has 72,000 or so clones, 85% to 95% seen once. The data belong to a study of PD-1 blockade in classical Hodgkin lymphoma. Every one of the patients relapsed after autologous stem cell transplantation (brentuximab vedotin exposure was variable). Study results and limitations: The CD4+ diversity rise by C4D1 was clearest in complete responders. Baseline diversity resembling that of newly diagnosed patients was seen in complete responders. Newly diagnosed patients had baseline TCR diversity that was reportedly lower than that of healthy donors.

Germline V gene sequence: CDR1 SGDLS, CDR2 YYNGEE. The CDR3 loop spans 16 amino acids. J lost 5 bases, V lost 2 bases, and 7 bases had no gene match. The V and J genes are TRBV9 and TRBJ2-1; 10 bases line up with TRBD2. This receptor was obtained from a human donor with classical Hodgkin lymphoma. This material consisted of peripheral blood mononuclear cells (PBMCs), taken at baseline. CDR3 in amino acids: CASSVPSGGADNEQFF. As DNA, the CDR3 is TGTGCCAGCAGCGTCCCCAGCGGGGGGGCCGACAATGAGCAGTTCTTC.